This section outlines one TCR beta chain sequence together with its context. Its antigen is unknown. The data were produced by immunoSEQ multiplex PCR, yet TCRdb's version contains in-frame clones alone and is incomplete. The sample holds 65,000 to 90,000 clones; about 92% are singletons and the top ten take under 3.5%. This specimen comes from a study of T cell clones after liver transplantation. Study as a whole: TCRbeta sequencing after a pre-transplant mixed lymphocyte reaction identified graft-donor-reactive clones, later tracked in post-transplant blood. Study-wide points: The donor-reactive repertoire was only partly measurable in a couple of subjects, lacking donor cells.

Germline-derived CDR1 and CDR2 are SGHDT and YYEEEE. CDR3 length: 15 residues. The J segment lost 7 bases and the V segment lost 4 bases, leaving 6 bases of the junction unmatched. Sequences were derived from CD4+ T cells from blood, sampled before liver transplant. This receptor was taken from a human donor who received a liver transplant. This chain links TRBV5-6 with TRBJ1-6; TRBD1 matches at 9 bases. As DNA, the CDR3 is TGTGCCAGCAGCCCATTAGGACAGGGGAATTCACCCCTCCACTTT. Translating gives CASSPLGQGNSPLHF.